This passage covers 27 T cell receptor beta chains from one sample sequenced in a study of T cell repertoires in cytomegalovirus infection. TCRdb recomputed calls from the reads with MiXCR, one row per CDR3 protein. The repertoire has around 230,000 distinct CDR3 sequences, around 6.6% of them found once; the top ten carry less than 7.5%. Sequenced: PBMCs. The receptors here all came from a human donor in good health (CMV status not recorded). Some clones in this sample may be carry-over from other donors' samples.

This clonotype was observed at least ten times. The junction does not match germline at one end; this may be a read error. The chain has TRBV7-2 and TRBJ1-5, with TRBD1 as a possible D gene (6 bases). CDR3 length: 16 residues. Germline CDR1 SGHTA, CDR2 FQGNSA. The CDR3 nucleotides read TGTGCCAGCAGCCTAGCGGGTGGGGGCCACAATCAGCCCCAGCATTTT. This gives the protein CASSLAGGGHNQPQHF. Based on the CDR3 plus reference TRBV7-2 and TRBJ1-5, the full variable domain is GAGVSQSPSNKVTEKGKDVELRCDPISGHTALYWYRQSLGQGLEFLIYFQGNSAPDKSGLPSDRFSAERTGGSVSTLTIQRTQQEDSAVYLCASSLAGGGHNQPQHFGDGTRLSIL.

There are many counts of this clonotype. The chain couples TRBV20-1 to TRBJ1-6, with 11 bases fitting TRBD1. The length of the CDR3 is 18 residues. V shed 1 base, J shed 6 bases, and the junction held 11 bases outside the gene matches. Per the germline V gene, CDR1 is DFQATT and CDR2 is SNEGSKA (reference sequence). The CDR3 nucleotides read TGCAGTGCTAGAGCGATGGACAGGGGGCTAAGAAGTAATTCACCCCTCCACTTT. Translated, it gives CSARAMDRGLRSNSPLHF.

This clonotype was seen repeatedly, ten times or more. The chain is built from TRBV7-3 and TRBJ2-1, with D maybe TRBD1 (5 bases). With 5 bases removed from V and 5 bases from J, the gap between germline ends came to 16 bases. The CDR3 contains 15 residues. Germline CDR1 is SGHTA and CDR2 is FQGTGA. The CDR3 DNA sequence: TGTGCCAGCAGCCCGCAAAGGGGCGTTCACAATGAGCAGTTCTTC. Translation: CASSPQRGVHNEQFF.

This chain connects TRBV29-1 to TRBJ1-4; D remains unclear. CDR1 is SQVTM and CDR2 is ANQGSEA in the germline V gene. CDR3 length: 12 residues. V was trimmed by 4 bases and J by 12 bases, leaving 15 bases between them. CDR3 in amino acids: CSVVGRGEELFF. CDR3 nucleotide sequence: TGCAGCGTTGTAGGTCGGGGAGAAGAACTGTTTTTT.

There are many counts of this clonotype. This rearrangement joins TRBV5-1 to TRBJ1-2; D uncertain. CDR3 length: 14 residues. CDR1 and CDR2 from the germline V gene are SGHRS and YFSETQ. Trimming took off 2 bases at V and 2 bases at J, with 10 bases between the two ends. CDR3 amino acids: CASSLSGRNYGYTF. The CDR3 DNA reads TGCGCCAGCAGCTTATCGGGGAGAAACTATGGCTACACCTTC. The full variable domain, completed using reference TRBV5-1 and TRBJ1-2, is KAGVTQTPRYLIKTRGQQVTLSCSPISGHRSVSWYQQTPGQGLQFLFEYFSETQRNKGNFPGRFSGRQFSNSRSEMNVSTLELGDSALYLCASSLSGRNYGYTFGSGTRLTVV.

This clonotype has a count of ten or more. This chain joins TRBV7-9 and TRBJ2-7; possibly TRBD1 for D (6 bases). Germline V gene lookup returns CDR1 SEHNR and CDR2 FQNEAQ (reference sequence). V lost 6 bases and J lost 4, with 10 bases in between. CDR3 length equals 12 residues. CDR3 residues: CASSFTGYEQYF. The CDR3 region has the DNA TGTGCCAGCAGTTTTACAGGGTACGAGCAGTACTTC.

This clonotype was recorded many times. The chain carries TRBV6-5 and TRBJ2-2; D is unresolved. Germline V gene sequence: CDR1 MNHEY, CDR2 SVGAGI. There are 12 residues in the CDR3. V lost 11 bases, J lost 2 bases, and 9 bases lay in between. CDR3 coding DNA: TGTGCCTCCGGAGAAAACACCGGGGAGCTGTTTTTT. It encodes CASGENTGELFF.

The sample holds many counts of this clonotype. V usage is TRBV6-2 or TRBV6-3 and J usage is TRBJ1-5; D gene ambiguous. The V gene's germline CDR1 is MNHEY and CDR2 SVGEGT. CDR3 length: 14 residues. Trimming stripped 7 bases from V and 2 bases from J, with 12 bases between. DNA of the CDR3: TGTGCCAGCACGCAAGGGATCGGCAATCAGCCCCAGCATTTT. It codes for CASTQGIGNQPQHF.

This clonotype appeared many times. This chain connects TRBV6-1 to TRBJ2-7; 10 bases line up with TRBD1. CDR1 MNHNS and CDR2 SASEGT come from the germline V gene. The CDR3 is made up of 13 amino acids. After removal of 6 bases from V and 6 bases from J, the junction contained 5 bases not matched to a gene. The CDR3 loop reads CASSRDRGVEQYF. CDR3 nucleotide sequence: TGTGCCAGCAGCCGGGACAGGGGAGTCGAGCAGTACTTC.

The chain is built from TRBV6-2 or TRBV6-3 and TRBJ2-1, with D unresolved. Germline CDR1 and CDR2: MNHEY and SVGEGT. The CDR3 loop spans 15 amino acids. Trimming removed 1 base from V and 7 bases from J, with 14 bases in between. Written as DNA, the CDR3 is TGTGCCAGCAGTTACTGGGGTGGGAAAAGGAATGAGCAGTTCTTC. This translates into CASSYWGGKRNEQFF.

This clonotype turned up a few times. The chain links TRBV19 to TRBJ1-1; D gene unclear. Germline assignment: CDR1 LNHDA and CDR2 SQIVND (reference sequence). The V gene lost 5 bases and the J gene lost 1 base, with 17 bases spanning the gap. This CDR3 has 16 residues. In nucleotides, the CDR3 is TGTGCCAGTAGTCTTTCGACCTCCGCAAGGAACACTGAAGCTTTCTTT. It is translated as CASSLSTSARNTEAFF.

This clonotype showed up many times. This chain uses TRBV2 with TRBJ1-3; maybe TRBD1 (5 bases). This CDR3 has 13 amino acids. The germline V gene encodes CDR1 SNHLY and CDR2 FYNNEI. The V end lost 10 bases, the J end lost 6 bases, and 16 bases lay between the germline ends. The CDR3 spells CATRPGGINTIYF. DNA for the CDR3: TGTGCCACCAGACCTGGGGGAATAAACACCATATATTTT.

Many counts were recorded for this clonotype. The chain recombines TRBV30 with TRBJ1-4; D unresolved. The CDR3 is made up of 17 amino acids. Between the trimmed V and J ends, which lost 1 base and 2 bases, there was a span of 17 bases. Germline CDR1 reads GTSNPN; CDR2 reads SVGIG (reference sequence). The CDR3 loop is CAWSGVEDRPTNEKLFF. In nucleotides, the CDR3 is TGTGCCTGGAGTGGAGTAGAGGACCGACCCACTAATGAAAAACTGTTTTTT.

The CDR3 here is CASSATQRSMNTEAFF. DNA of the CDR3: TGTGCCAGCAGCGCGACCCAACGGTCCATGAACACTGAAGCTTTCTTT. This chain links TRBV9 with TRBJ1-1, with D unresolved. The germline V gene has CDR1 SGDLS and CDR2 YYNGEE. The V gene lost 3 bases and the J gene lost 0 bases, with 15 bases spanning the gap. The CDR3 is 16 amino acids.

This clonotype was seen repeatedly, ten times or more. The V gene is TRBV7-2, the J gene TRBJ2-1, with D unresolved. Germline V gene lookup returns CDR1 SGHTA and CDR2 FQGNSA. This CDR3 is built from 15 residues. V was pared by 6 bases and J by 0 bases, with 12 bases between. Here the CDR3 DNA reads TGTGCCAGCAGTCCCTCCCTGGGCTCCTACAATGAGCAGTTCTTC. Amino acids: CASSPSLGSYNEQFF.

At least ten counts were recorded for this clonotype. In nucleotides, the CDR3 is TGCAGCGTTTTGGGCTCTGGGGCCAACGTCCTGACTTTC. It specifies CSVLGSGANVLTF. This rearrangement joins TRBV29-1 to TRBJ2-6, with D unresolved. Trimming removed 5 bases at V and 0 bases at J, with 5 bases between. The CDR3 is 13 amino acids. Germline V gene lookup returns CDR1 SQVTM and CDR2 ANQGSEA.

J is TRBJ2-5 and V is TRBV29-1; D could derive from TRBD1 or TRBD2 (5 bases each). CDR1 is SQVTM and CDR2 is ANQGSEA in the germline V gene. This CDR3 has 14 residues. V lost 2 bases, J lost 5 bases, and 15 bases lay in between. The CDR3 loop reads CSVESRAGSETQYF. DNA of the CDR3: TGCAGCGTTGAAAGTAGGGCAGGGAGCGAGACCCAGTACTTC.

This clonotype was counted between two and nine times. The chain combines TRBV5-1 with TRBJ2-5, with 10 nucleotides matching TRBD2. The V segment lost 2 bases and the J segment 2 bases; nucleotides outside the gene matches: 6. Germline V lookup: CDR1 SGHRS, CDR2 YFSETQ. The CDR3 runs to 16 residues. This chain's CDR3 is CASSFGLAASQETQYF. The CDR3 nucleotides are TGCGCCAGCAGCTTTGGACTAGCGGCCTCACAAGAGACCCAGTACTTC.

This clonotype has at least ten counts. The chain joins TRBV24-1 to TRBJ1-2, with no clear D. V lost 4 bases to trimming and J lost 7 bases, with 9 bases between them. The CDR3 extends over 12 amino acids. Germline loops: CDR1 KGHDR, CDR2 SFDVKD. The CDR3 loop reads CATSDLLGGYTF. In DNA form, the CDR3 reads TGTGCCACCAGTGACCTGCTGGGTGGCTACACCTTC.

The chain carries TRBV12-3 or TRBV12-4 and TRBJ2-3; possible D gene TRBD1, 8 bases. V was cut by 6 bases and J by 6 bases, with 19 bases left in between. This CDR3 spans 15 amino acids. This CDR3 reads CASSLAGQGGDTQYF. The CDR3 coding sequence is TGTGCCAGCAGCCTCGCCGGACAGGGAGGGGATACGCAGTATTTT.

This clonotype was found many times. The V gene is TRBV7-2, the J gene TRBJ1-1; D unclear. CDR1 SGHTA and CDR2 FQGNSA come from the germline V gene. The V gene lost 5 bases and the J gene lost 0 bases, with 13 bases spanning the gap. The CDR3 totals 15 residues. The chain's CDR3 is CASSTRSTVNTEAFF. The CDR3 region has the DNA TGTGCCAGCAGCACCAGATCTACAGTGAACACTGAAGCTTTCTTT.

This clonotype came up many times. The rearrangement links TRBV20-1 to TRBJ2-3; 11 nucleotides agree with TRBD2. Trimming at V came to 6 bases and at J to 0 bases, leaving 14 bases not matched to a gene. In germline, CDR1 is DFQATT, CDR2 SNEGSKA (reference sequence). The CDR3 extends over 18 amino acids. The CDR3 sequence: CSANGLAGGRDSTDTQYF. The CDR3 nucleotides are TGCAGTGCCAACGGATTAGCGGGGGGGCGAGATAGCACAGATACGCAGTATTTT.

This clonotype was counted many times. This sequence joins TRBV19 and TRBJ1-5; D unclear. Germline lookup yields CDR1 LNHDA and CDR2 SQIVND (reference sequence). Trimming left V 7 bases short and J 1 base short, with 11 bases between. The CDR3 totals 14 residues. The CDR3 here is CASTLRVSNQPQHF. As DNA, the CDR3 is TGTGCCAGTACCTTAAGGGTCAGCAATCAGCCCCAGCATTTT.

This clonotype came up many times. This rearrangement joins TRBV7-2 to TRBJ1-2; D is unclear. Germline loops: CDR1 SGHTA, CDR2 FQGNSA. The CDR3 covers 15 residues. The V end was cut by 1 base, the J end by 8 bases, with 17 bases between. In nucleotides, the CDR3 is TGTGCCAGCAGCTTAGATACTCACCCCTCGAGCGGCTACACCTTC. This codes for CASSLDTHPSSGYTF.

Many counts were recorded for this clonotype. The chain recombines TRBV19 with TRBJ1-2, with D unresolved. The CDR3 is 11 amino acids. Germline V lookup: CDR1 LNHDA, CDR2 SQIVND (reference sequence). Deletions cut 3 bases from V and 6 bases from J, with 5 bases between. As DNA, the CDR3 is TGTGCCAGTAGTATTAAGGATGGCTACACCTTC. Its protein is CASSIKDGYTF.

With respect to this clonotype: A much bigger clone sits one base away, suggesting this may be a read error. This sequence joins TRBV28 and TRBJ2-5; D possibly matches TRBD1 or TRBD2 (6 bases each). Germline CDR1 is MDHEN and CDR2 is SYDVKM. The CDR3 contains 15 residues. This chain's CDR3 is CASSISGVGGETQNF. The CDR3 region has the DNA TGTGCCAGCAGTATCTCAGGGGTGGGAGGAGAGACCCAGAACTTC.

In its sample, this clonotype was seen many times. This chain joins TRBV6-5 and TRBJ2-5; TRBD2 matches at 13 bases. V was clipped by 4 bases and J by 6 bases; unmatched bases: 5. CDR1 is MNHEY, CDR2 SVGAGI, per germline. There are 15 residues in the CDR3. The CDR3 nucleotides are TGTGCCAGCAGTTCCTGGACTAGCGGGGGCAAGACCCAGTACTTC. This encodes CASSSWTSGGKTQYF.